Shown below are 23 T cell receptor beta chains from a single sample sequenced in a study of neurological immune-mediated disorders. One entry per CDR3 protein, called by TCRdb with MiXCR from the 5' RACE reads. Seen here are around 47,000 distinct CDR3 sequences, roughly 21% observed once, and the top ten hold approximately 4.3%. The time point here: technical triplicate 3. The specimen was PBMCs. All receptors come from a man aged 60-69 years with HTLV-1-associated myelopathy (HAM/TSP).

The chain joins TRBV12-3 or TRBV12-4 to TRBJ1-6, with D perhaps matching TRBD1 (6 bases). Trimming took 3 bases from V and 8 from J, leaving 11 bases between them. This CDR3 is built from 14 residues. The CDR3 spells CASSLGTKDSPLHF. Here the CDR3 DNA reads TGTGCCAGCAGTTTGGGGACAAAAGATTCACCCCTCCACTTT.

This clonotype was recorded at least ten times. V is TRBV20-1 and J is TRBJ2-7, with 7 bases identical to TRBD1. CDR3 length: 13 residues. Germline V gene data show CDR1 as DFQATT and CDR2 as SNEGSKA (reference sequence). The V gene end was trimmed by 5 bases and the J gene end by 2 bases; junction bases not matched to a gene: 6. CDR3 DNA sequence: TGCAGTGCTGAGGACAGGAGAACCTACGAGCAGTACTTC. Protein product: CSAEDRRTYEQYF.

CDR3 nucleotide sequence: TGTGCCAGCACCCCGATCGCGGGACGTCCCAATGAGCAGTTCTTC. Its protein product is CASTPIAGRPNEQFF. The V and J genes are TRBV27 and TRBJ2-1, with D possibly TRBD2 on 6 matching bases. V was pared by 7 bases and J by 6 bases, with 19 bases between. The CDR3 totals 15 residues. Germline CDR1 is MNHEY and CDR2 is SMNVEV (reference sequence).

Ten or more counts support this clonotype. This chain links TRBV7-9 with TRBJ1-1, with 9 bases aligning to TRBD1. The germline gives CDR1 SEHNR, CDR2 FQNEAQ (reference sequence). The CDR3 runs to 14 residues. V lost 11 bases to trimming and J lost 7 bases; unmatched junction nucleotides: 14. The CDR3 reads CAGLRDRESGEAFF. The DNA for the CDR3 is TGTGCCGGGCTCCGGGACAGGGAGTCGGGTGAAGCTTTCTTT.

A note on this clonotype: One end of the junction is discordant with germline, which a read error may explain. The chain joins TRBV20-1 to TRBJ1-4; D call uncertain. Per germline, CDR1 DFQATT and CDR2 SNEGSKA (reference sequence). This CDR3 has 15 amino acids. The CDR3 nucleotides are TGTAGTGCTAGAGATGATGGAGGTAGTGTTGAAAAACTGTTTTTT. It yields the protein CSARDDGGSVEKLFF.

This chain connects TRBV3-1 to TRBJ1-1, with a possible D match to TRBD1 (6 bases). Germline CDR1 and CDR2: LGHDT and YNNKEL (reference sequence). The CDR3 spans 14 residues. The V end was cut by 1 base, the J end by 1 base, with 7 bases between. The CDR3 sequence: CASSQGGGNTEAFF. The CDR3 DNA reads as TGTGCCAGCAGCCAAGGAGGGGGGAACACTGAAGCTTTCTTT. Variable domain in full (rest from reference TRBV3-1 and TRBJ1-1): DTAVSQTPKYLVTQMGNDKSIKCEQNLGHDTMYWYKQDSKKFLKIMFSYNNKELIINETVPNRFSPKSPDKAHLNLHINSLELGDSAVYFCASSQGGGNTEAFFGQGTRLTVV.

This chain connects TRBV4-3 to TRBJ2-7, with TRBD1 identical over 7 bases. Germline values: CDR1 LGHNA, CDR2 YSLEER. Trimming cost V 0 bases and J 13 bases; bases outside gene matches: 12. CDR3 length: 14 amino acids. CDR3 sequence: CASSQDYVTGTCYF. In DNA form, the CDR3 reads TGCGCCAGCAGCCAAGATTATGTGACAGGGACGTGTTACTTC.

By sample fraction, this clonotype is large (0.1 to 1%). V gene TRBV7-2 combines with J gene TRBJ2-1, with D perhaps matching TRBD1 or TRBD2 (5 bases each). This CDR3 comprises 15 residues. CDR1 is SGHTA and CDR2 is FQGNSA in the germline V gene. Trimming stripped 5 bases from V and 7 bases from J, with 18 bases between. The CDR3 nucleotides read TGTGCCAGCAGCCCCACAGGAGGCGGTGGGAATGAGCAGTTCTTC. Its protein is CASSPTGGGGNEQFF.

The CDR3 protein is CATGQGHEQYF. The CDR3 DNA is TGTGCCACAGGACAGGGACACGAGCAGTACTTC. The chain joins TRBV19 to TRBJ2-7; TRBD1 agrees at 8 bases. From germline, CDR1 is LNHDA and CDR2 SQIVND (reference sequence). This CDR3 comprises 11 residues. V trimming: 10 bases; J trimming: 5 bases; junction bases outside the gene matches: 4.

The sample holds many counts of this clonotype. The CDR3 sequence: CASSQEGVGVEQFF. The CDR3 DNA is TGTGCCAGCAGCCAGGAGGGGGTCGGGGTTGAGCAGTTCTTC. The rearrangement links TRBV12-3 or TRBV12-4 to TRBJ2-1; D may match TRBD1 or TRBD2 (6 bases each). Between the trimmed V and J ends, which lost 6 bases and 9 bases, there was a span of 18 bases. The CDR3 is made up of 14 amino acids.

This clonotype was counted ten times or more. V usage is TRBV5-1 and J usage is TRBJ1-2; D possibly corresponds to TRBD1 (6 bases). From germline, CDR1 is SGHRS and CDR2 YFSETQ. V gave up 0 bases and J gave up 8 bases, with 23 bases separating them. CDR3 length: 17 residues. The CDR3 coding sequence is TGCGCCAGCAGCTTGGAGGCCGTCGGGGGGCCTTTGGGGGGCTACACCTTC. This gives the protein CASSLEAVGGPLGGYTF. Using reference TRBV5-1 and TRBJ1-2 for the parts outside the CDR3, the full variable domain is KAGVTQTPRYLIKTRGQQVTLSCSPISGHRSVSWYQQTPGQGLQFLFEYFSETQRNKGNFPGRFSGRQFSNSRSEMNVSTLELGDSALYLCASSLEAVGGPLGGYTFGSGTRLTVV.

This clonotype was seen ten or more times. V usage is TRBV7-2 and J usage is TRBJ1-2; D is ambiguous. Germline V gene sequence: CDR1 SGHTA, CDR2 FQGNSA. V lost 2 bases and J 4 bases, leaving 8 bases between the germline ends. The CDR3 covers 13 residues. For the CDR3, the DNA is TGTGCCAGCAGCTTAAATTCGGGCTATGGCTACACCTTC. It encodes CASSLNSGYGYTF.

This clonotype has ten or more counts. A junction end diverges from the germline sequence, so it may reflect a read error. The genes are TRBV7-7 and TRBJ2-1; 9 bases line up with TRBD1. The CDR3 sequence is 16 residues long. From germline, CDR1 is SSHAT and CDR2 FNYEAQ (reference sequence). The CDR3 loop reads CASSLGPDRGYNEQFF. The CDR3 region has the DNA TGTGCTAGCAGCTTAGGGCCGGACAGGGGATACAATGAGCAGTTCTTC. Full variable domain (missing parts from reference TRBV7-7 and TRBJ2-1): GAGVSQSPRYKVTKRGQDVTLRCDPISSHATLYWYQQALGQGPEFLTYFNYEAQPDKSGLPSDRFSAERPEGSISTLTIQRTEQRDSAMYRCASSLGPDRGYNEQFFGPGTRLTVL.

This clonotype has ten or more counts. The V and J genes are TRBV6-2 or TRBV6-3 and TRBJ2-7; tentatively, D is TRBD2 (5 bases). Trimming stripped 10 bases from V and 3 bases from J, with 19 bases between. This CDR3 has 14 residues. Germline V gene lookup returns CDR1 MNHEY and CDR2 SVGEGT. CDR3 amino acids: CAIQSSRAGYEQYF. DNA for the CDR3: TGTGCCATCCAATCATCCCGGGCGGGCTACGAGCAGTACTTC.

This clonotype was observed at least ten times. This chain joins TRBV5-1 and TRBJ2-7; D tentatively fits TRBD1 or TRBD2 (5 bases each). The CDR3 spans 15 residues. V dropped 1 base and J dropped 4 bases, with 15 bases sitting between them. Germline V CDR1 and CDR2: SGHRS, YFSETQ. The CDR3 loop is CASSLRWGSNYEQYF. DNA of the CDR3: TGCGCCAGCAGCTTGCGATGGGGGTCTAATTACGAGCAGTACTTC. The full variable domain, with the rest looked up from reference TRBV5-1 and TRBJ2-7, is KAGVTQTPRYLIKTRGQQVTLSCSPISGHRSVSWYQQTPGQGLQFLFEYFSETQRNKGNFPGRFSGRQFSNSRSEMNVSTLELGDSALYLCASSLRWGSNYEQYFGPGTRLTVT.

The CDR3 region has the DNA TGCAGTGCCCAGGGACTAGCGGGAGTAAGTGAGCAGTTCTTC. Translated: CSAQGLAGVSEQFF. The chain carries TRBV20-1 and TRBJ2-1, with 14 positions matching TRBD2. Trimming cost V 6 bases and J 9 bases; bases outside gene matches: 7. Germline assignment: CDR1 DFQATT and CDR2 SNEGSKA (reference sequence). CDR3 length: 14 residues.

The chain joins TRBV20-1 to TRBJ2-5; TRBD2 agrees at 7 bases. CDR1 is DFQATT and CDR2 is SNEGSKA in the germline V gene (reference sequence). Losses at the gene ends were 5 bases for V and 2 bases for J; bases not matched to a gene: 8. This CDR3 has 14 amino acids. The CDR3 here is CSAAPTSVQETQYF. As DNA, the CDR3 is TGCAGTGCTGCCCCCACTAGCGTACAAGAGACCCAGTACTTC.

The gene calls are TRBV13 and TRBJ2-7; 8 bases align to TRBD2. The CDR3 is made up of 17 amino acids. Germline V lookup: CDR1 PRHDT, CDR2 FYEKMQ (reference sequence). With V trimmed by 1 base and J by 0 bases, 8 bases remained unmatched. The CDR3 spells CASSLVANSGISYEQYF. For the CDR3, the DNA is TGTGCCAGCAGCTTAGTAGCTAATAGCGGGATCTCCTACGAGCAGTACTTC.

This clonotype was found many times. The chain carries TRBV7-8 and TRBJ1-6; no clear D. Germline V gene data show CDR1 as SGHVS and CDR2 as FQNEAQ. V lost 6 bases and J 0 bases, leaving 6 bases between the germline ends. This CDR3 has 14 amino acids. As DNA, the CDR3 is TGTGCCAGCAGTTACAGCTCCTATAATTCACCCCTCCACTTT. This gives the protein CASSYSSYNSPLHF.

This clonotype has more than one count but fewer than ten. The chain uses TRBV15 and TRBJ1-3, with D unresolved. Germline CDR1 reads LNHNV; CDR2 reads YYDKDF (reference sequence). This CDR3 is 14 amino acids long. V lost 6 bases, J lost 0 bases, and 9 bases lay in between. In DNA form, the CDR3 reads TGTGCCACCAGTGCCGGGATCTCTGGAAACACCATATATTTT. Encoded protein: CATSAGISGNTIYF.

Worth noting for this clonotype: Germline and junction disagree at one end, which may indicate a read error. This sequence joins TRBV7-9 and TRBJ2-5, with D perhaps TRBD2 (6 bases). CDR3 length: 17 amino acids. Germline loops: CDR1 SEHNR, CDR2 FQNEAQ (reference sequence). The CDR3 loop is CANSLGRGSRAQETQYF. Written as DNA, the CDR3 is TGTGCCAACAGCTTGGGTCGGGGGAGCCGAGCACAAGAGACCCAGTACTTC.

This clonotype was detected ten times or more. V usage is TRBV28 and J usage is TRBJ1-2; D remains unclear. V was shortened by 7 bases and J by 5 bases, with 17 bases between the two germline ends. Looked up from germline, CDR1 is MDHEN and CDR2 is SYDVKM. This CDR3 region has 14 residues. DNA for the CDR3: TGTGCCAGCACCGGCCAGTGGGTCGGGTATGGCTACACCTTC. Protein product: CASTGQWVGYGYTF.

With regard to this clonotype: The junction and the germline gene differ at one end; a read error may be behind it. The chain links TRBV28 to TRBJ1-5; D gene ambiguous. This CDR3 is 16 amino acids long. CDR1 is MDHEN, CDR2 SYDVKM, per germline. CDR3 amino acids: CARSSPGREVSQPQHF. The CDR3 DNA reads as TGTGCCAGAAGTTCCCCCGGAAGGGAAGTAAGTCAGCCCCAGCATTTT.